A selection of T cell receptor beta chains follows, all from one sample in a study of human T cells and chemical hapten exposure. TCRdb used MiXCR to reprocess the RACE reads, holding one entry per CDR3 protein. The sample consists of more than 85,000 distinct CDR3 sequences, 9.2% of them appearing once. Sequences were derived from whole blood, sampled in connection with sensitization to the hapten diphenylcyclopropenone (DPC). These receptors were collected from a woman in her thirties or forties with alopecia areata. Some clones in this sample may be carry-over from other donors' samples. The CDR3 runs from the conserved cysteine through the conserved F or W. D genes are given only for firm matches. Clone size is not always given. Where it is, it says once, few, many or a class for expanded clones.

clone size	D gene	V gene	J gene	CDR3 protein	CDR3 DNA
few	NA	TRBV20-1	TRBJ2-1	CSDPRTAYNEQFF	TGCAGTGACCCTAGAACGGCTTACAATGAGCAGTTCTTC
NA	TRBD2	TRBV10-2	TRBJ2-3	CASSVTSGGVVDTQYF	TGCGCCAGCAGTGTGACTAGCGGGGGGGTAGTAGATACGCAGTATTTT
many	NA	TRBV27	TRBJ2-3	CASSPWPGGTDTQYF	TGTGCCAGCAGCCCGTGGCCGGGGGGCACAGATACGCAGTATTTT
few	NA	TRBV6-2/TRBV6-3	TRBJ1-6	CASSYSSSLSASPLHF	TGTGCCAGCAGTTACTCGTCCTCGTTAAGCGCTTCACCCCTCCACTTT
many	TRBD2	TRBV7-2	TRBJ2-1	CASSLGAGTRVNEQFF	TGTGCCAGCAGCTTAGGGGCCGGGACTAGGGTGAATGAGCAGTTCTTC
few	NA	TRBV28	TRBJ1-2	CASTLRASYGYTF	TGTGCCAGCACCCTTAGGGCATCTTATGGCTACACCTTC
many	NA	TRBV13	TRBJ2-5	CASSLNSLAGPQETQYF	TGTGCCAGCAGCCTTAACAGTCTCGCGGGGCCTCAAGAGACCCAGTACTTC
NA	TRBD2	TRBV20-1	TRBJ2-7	CSARDRQRGQYYEQYF	TGCAGTGCTAGAGATCGCCAGCGGGGGCAATATTACGAGCAGTACTTC
NA	NA	TRBV14	TRBJ2-3	CASSPLGGGQDTQYF	TGTGCCAGCAGCCCTCTAGGGGGGGGCCAAGATACGCAGTATTTT
many	TRBD2	TRBV23-1	TRBJ2-1	CASSQTSGSSYNEQFF	TGCGCCAGCAGTCAGACTAGCGGAAGTTCCTACAATGAGCAGTTCTTC
NA	TRBD1	TRBV18	TRBJ2-1	CASSPFDRDNEQFF	TGTGCCAGCTCACCGTTCGACAGGGACAATGAGCAGTTCTTC
few	TRBD2	TRBV6-1	TRBJ2-1	CASSGLAGGTGKFF	TGTGCCAGCAGTGGGCTAGCGGGGGGGACTGGGAAGTTCTTC
many	NA	TRBV30	TRBJ1-1	CAWSVLSGLGAFF	TGTGCCTGGAGTGTACTTTCCGGACTTGGGGCTTTCTTT
NA	TRBD2	TRBV7-6	TRBJ2-1	CASTGPGLAGPRGNNEQFF	TGTGCCAGCACCGGACCGGGACTAGCGGGTCCTCGCGGAAACAATGAGCAGTTCTTC
many	NA	TRBV12-3/TRBV12-4	TRBJ1-1	CASRNTGRTEAFF	TGTGCCAGCAGGAATACAGGGAGGACTGAAGCTTTCTTT
few	NA	TRBV20-1	TRBJ2-5	CSASGPRTVQETQYF	TGCAGTGCTAGCGGCCCTAGGACAGTCCAAGAGACCCAGTACTTC
many	NA	TRBV20-1	TRBJ2-7	CSARGLNEQYF	TGCAGTGCTAGAGGACTGAACGAGCAGTACTTC
few	TRBD1	TRBV5-1	TRBJ1-2	CASRKDRGDYGYTF	TGCGCCAGCAGAAAGGACAGGGGTGATTATGGCTACACCTTC
few	NA	TRBV19	TRBJ1-4	CASSLTGRWSEKLFF	TGTGCCAGTAGTCTCACCGGCCGATGGAGCGAAAAACTGTTTTTT
NA	NA	TRBV30	TRBJ2-7	CAWRSEGSREQYF	TGTGCCTGGAGGTCTGAAGGGTCCAGGGAGCAGTACTTC